The clone carrying this T cell receptor beta chain appeared a single time. Germline V gene sequence: CDR1 MGHRA, CDR2 YSYEKL. This CDR3 is 16 amino acids long. Trimming took off 4 bases at V and 0 bases at J, with 15 bases between the two ends. Alongside a J-beta primer mix, a sample-barcoded 5' primer served in a second PCR lasting roughly 6 to 12 cycles. TCRdb fed the 5' RACE reads into MiXCR, producing one record per CDR3 protein. The sample lists roughly 730,000 distinct CDR3 sequences; more than 50% were seen once. The source of the sample is a study of blood T cells in healthy people across ages.

V and J are TRBV4-1 and TRBJ1-2; unclear D gene. The specimen sequenced was blood. This TCR was recovered from a man between 35 and 55 years old in good health. The chain's CDR3 is CASSPEEAGTNYGYTF. The CDR3 DNA reads TGCGCCAGCAGCCCGGAAGAGGCGGGGACTAACTATGGCTACACCTTC.